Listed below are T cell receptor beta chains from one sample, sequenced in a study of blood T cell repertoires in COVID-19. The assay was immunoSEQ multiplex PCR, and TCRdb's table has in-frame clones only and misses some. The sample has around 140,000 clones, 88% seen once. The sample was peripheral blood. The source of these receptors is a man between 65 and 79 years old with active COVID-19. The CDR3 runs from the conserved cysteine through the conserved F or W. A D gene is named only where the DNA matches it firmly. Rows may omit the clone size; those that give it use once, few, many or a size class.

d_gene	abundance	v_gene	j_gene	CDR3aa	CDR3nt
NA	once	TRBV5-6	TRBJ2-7	CASSLGGPTYEQYF	TGTGCCAGCAGCTTGGGAGGGCCCACCTACGAGCAGTACTTC
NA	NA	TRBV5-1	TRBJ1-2	CASSWGGRDSSYGYTF	TGCGCCAGCAGCTGGGGTGGGCGGGACTCATCCTATGGCTACACCTTC
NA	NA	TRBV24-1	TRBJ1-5	CATSAGGLRGQPQHF	TGTGCCACCAGTGCCGGTGGCCTTAGGGGTCAGCCCCAGCATTTT
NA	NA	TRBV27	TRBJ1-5	CASSLSGGLLSNQPQHF	TGTGCCAGCAGTTTATCGGGAGGCCTACTTAGCAATCAGCCCCAGCATTTT
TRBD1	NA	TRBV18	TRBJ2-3	CASSDRDTDTQYF	TGTGCCAGCTCCGACAGGGACACAGATACGCAGTATTTT
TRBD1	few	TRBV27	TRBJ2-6	CASADETGGYDGANVLTF	TGTGCCAGTGCGGACGAGACAGGGGGATATGATGGGGCCAACGTCCTGACTTTC
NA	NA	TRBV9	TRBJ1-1	CASSVVGLTGEAFF	TGTGCCAGCAGCGTAGTCGGCCTGACAGGCGAAGCTTTCTTT
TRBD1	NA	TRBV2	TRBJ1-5	CASNEGQGRSQPQHF	TGTGCCAGCAACGAGGGACAGGGGAGAAGCCAGCCCCAGCATTTT
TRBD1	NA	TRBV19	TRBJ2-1	CAATEGQGLLDEQFF	TGTGCCGCCACGGAGGGACAGGGACTCCTGGATGAGCAGTTCTTC
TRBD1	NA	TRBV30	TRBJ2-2	CAWRWRDRDTGELFF	TGTGCCTGGAGATGGCGGGACAGGGACACCGGGGAGCTGTTTTTT
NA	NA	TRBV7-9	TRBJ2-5	CASSLAGAETQYF	TGTGCCAGCAGCTTAGCGGGAGCCGAGACCCAGTACTTC
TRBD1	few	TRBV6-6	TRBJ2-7	CASSSNRGQDSYEQYF	TGTGCCAGCAGTTCAAACAGGGGACAGGATTCCTACGAGCAGTACTTC
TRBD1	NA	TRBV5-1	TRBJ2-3	CASSLGDRVTDTQYF	TGCGCCAGCAGCTTAGGGGACAGGGTAACAGATACGCAGTATTTT
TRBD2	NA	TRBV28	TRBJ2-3	CASSPLSRETQYF	TGTGCCAGCAGTCCGCTATCGCGGGAGACGCAGTATTTT
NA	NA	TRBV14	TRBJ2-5	CASSQDLTAWETQYF	TGTGCCAGCAGCCAAGATCTAACAGCATGGGAGACCCAGTACTTC
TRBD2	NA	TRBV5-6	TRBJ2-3	CASSLEYSGRGDTQYF	TGTGCCAGCAGCTTGGAATATAGCGGGAGGGGAGATACGCAGTATTTT
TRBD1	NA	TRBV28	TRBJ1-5	CASSWGTGNQPQHF	TGTGCCAGCAGTTGGGGGACAGGGAATCAGCCCCAGCATTTT
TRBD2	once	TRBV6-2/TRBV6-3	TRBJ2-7	CASSYMRGVSYEQYF	TGTGCCAGCAGTTACATGCGGGGGGTCTCCTACGAGCAGTACTTC
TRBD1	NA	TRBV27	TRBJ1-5	CASSSLGTGVSGNQPQHF	TGTGCCAGCAGTTCCCTTGGGACAGGGGTTTCGGGCAATCAGCCCCAGCATTTT
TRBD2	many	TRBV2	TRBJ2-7	CASSRGLAAIYEQYF	TGTGCCAGCAGTCGGGGACTAGCGGCAATCTACGAGCAGTACTTC
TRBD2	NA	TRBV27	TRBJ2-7	CASSSRTSGSEEQYF	TGTGCCAGCAGTTCCCGGACTAGCGGGAGCGAAGAGCAGTACTTC
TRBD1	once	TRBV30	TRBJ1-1	CAWSAGTGNTEAFF	TGTGCCTGGAGTGCCGGGACAGGGAACACTGAAGCTTTCTTT
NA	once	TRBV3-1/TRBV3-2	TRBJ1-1	CASSQGGGRGEAFF	TGTGCCAGCAGCCAAGGGGGGGGGAGAGGTGAAGCTTTCTTT
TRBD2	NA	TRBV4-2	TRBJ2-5	CASSQGGAGGPLGETQYF	TGTGCCAGCAGCCAAGGGGGCGCGGGAGGGCCCCTGGGAGAGACCCAGTACTTC
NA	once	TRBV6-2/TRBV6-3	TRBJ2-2	CASSSYSILDRNTGELFF	TGTGCCAGCAGTTCCTACTCCATCCTCGATCGGAACACCGGGGAGCTGTTTTTT
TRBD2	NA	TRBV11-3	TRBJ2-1	CASSSSVSGGNEQFF	TGTGCCAGCAGCTCATCCGTCAGCGGGGGCAATGAGCAGTTCTTC
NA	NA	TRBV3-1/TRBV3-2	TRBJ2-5	CASSHRAQRQETQYF	TGTGCCAGCAGCCATCGGGCCCAGCGGCAGGAGACCCAGTACTTC
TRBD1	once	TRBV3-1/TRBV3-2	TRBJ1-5	CASRNGQVNSNQPQHF	TGTGCCAGCAGAAACGGACAGGTAAATAGCAATCAGCCCCAGCATTTT
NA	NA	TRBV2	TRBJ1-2	CASSGTASDYGYTF	TGTGCCAGCAGTGGGACAGCTTCTGACTATGGCTACACCTTC
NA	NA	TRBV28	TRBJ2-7	CASSNRVPYEQYF	TGTGCCAGCAGTAACAGGGTTCCCTACGAGCAGTACTTC
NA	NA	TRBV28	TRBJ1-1	CASNTGSMNTEAFF	TGTGCCAGCAATACAGGGTCCATGAACACTGAAGCTTTCTTT
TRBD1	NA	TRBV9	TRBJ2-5	CASSVTGGTPGETQYF	TGTGCCAGCAGCGTGACAGGGGGTACCCCCGGAGAGACCCAGTACTTC
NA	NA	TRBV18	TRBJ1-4	CASSPAGGSEKLFF	TGTGCCAGCTCACCTGCCGGGGGAAGTGAAAAACTGTTTTTT
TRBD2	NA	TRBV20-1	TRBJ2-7	CSDQSRASGYF	TGCAGTGATCAGAGTAGGGCTAGCGGATACTTC
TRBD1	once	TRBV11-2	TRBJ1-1	CASSRTLDRGLKLGTEAFF	TGTGCCAGCAGCCGAACATTAGACAGGGGGCTTAAGTTGGGCACTGAAGCTTTCTTT
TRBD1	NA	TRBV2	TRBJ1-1	CASSRMDREAFF	TGTGCCAGCAGTAGAATGGACAGGGAAGCTTTCTTT
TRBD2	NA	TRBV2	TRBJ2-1	CASSESGTSGYYNEQFF	TGTGCCAGCAGTGAATCGGGGACTAGCGGGTATTACAATGAGCAGTTCTTC
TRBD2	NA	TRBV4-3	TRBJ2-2	CASSQGFGGGLTGELFF	TGCGCCAGCAGCCAAGGGTTTGGGGGAGGGCTCACCGGGGAGCTGTTTTTT
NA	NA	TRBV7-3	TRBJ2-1	CASSLRSGYYNEQFF	TGTGCCAGCAGCTTACGGAGCGGGTACTACAATGAGCAGTTCTTC
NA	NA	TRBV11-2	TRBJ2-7	CASSLRGSEQYF	TGTGCCAGCAGCTTACGGGGGAGCGAGCAGTACTTC
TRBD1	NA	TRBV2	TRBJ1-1	CAGETGENTEAFF	TGTGCCGGAGAGACAGGGGAGAACACTGAAGCTTTCTTT
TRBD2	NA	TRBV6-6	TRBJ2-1	CASGAGDTYNEQFF	TGTGCCAGCGGAGCGGGAGACACCTACAATGAGCAGTTCTTC
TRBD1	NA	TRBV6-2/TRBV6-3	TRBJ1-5	CASSYSGQGRANQPQHF	TGTGCCAGCAGTTACTCGGGACAGGGAAGGGCAAATCAGCCCCAGCATTTT
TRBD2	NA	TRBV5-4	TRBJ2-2	CASRPGLALTGELFF	TGTGCCAGCAGACCGGGACTAGCTCTGACCGGGGAGCTGTTTTTT
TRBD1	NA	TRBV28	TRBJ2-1	CASRPTGEGYNEQFF	TGTGCCAGCAGGCCTACAGGGGAAGGGTACAATGAGCAGTTCTTC
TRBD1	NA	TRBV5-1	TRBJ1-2	CASSSTTGDYGYTF	TGCGCCAGCAGCTCCACGACAGGGGACTATGGCTACACCTTC
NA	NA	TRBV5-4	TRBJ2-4	CASSPGRTTNIQYF	TGTGCCAGCAGCCCGGGGAGGACGACAAACATTCAGTACTTC
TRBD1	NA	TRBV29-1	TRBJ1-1	CSAQGVGHTEAFF	TGCAGCGCCCAGGGGGTCGGGCACACTGAAGCTTTCTTT
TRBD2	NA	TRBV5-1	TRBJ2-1	CASSLASSGPYNEQFF	TGCGCCAGCAGCTTGGCTTCTAGCGGGCCGTACAATGAGCAGTTCTTC
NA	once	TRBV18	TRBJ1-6	CASSPHPTANSPLHF	TGTGCCAGCTCACCACACCCGACAGCCAATTCACCCCTCCACTTT
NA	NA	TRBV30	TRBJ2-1	CAWSVAEFYNEQFF	TGTGCCTGGAGTGTGGCGGAGTTCTACAATGAGCAGTTCTTC